These 30 T cell receptor beta chains came from one sample sequenced in a study of blood T cell repertoires in COVID-19. This table comes from immunoSEQ multiplex PCR, and its TCRdb copy is limited to in-frame clones, with some not included. The repertoire holds 150,000 to 200,000 clones, about 80% seen once, with less than 3% in the top ten. Sequencing was performed on peripheral blood. These receptors all come from a human donor with acute or convalescent COVID-19. The donor label of this sample is uncertain.

V and J are TRBV4-2 and TRBJ2-7; the D gene is possibly TRBD2 (6 bases). The V gene lost 1 base and the J gene lost 5 bases, with 21 bases spanning the gap. CDR1 LGHNA and CDR2 YNFKEQ come from the germline V gene. The CDR3 spans 17 residues. This chain's CDR3 is CASSQARGSGVRNEQYF. CDR3 coding DNA: TGTGCCAGCAGCCAAGCTCGGGGTTCGGGGGTACGTAACGAGCAGTACTTC.

The chain is built from TRBV27 and TRBJ1-5; D perhaps matches TRBD1 (5 bases). CDR3 length: 14 residues. Between the trimmed V and J ends, which lost 5 bases and 6 bases, there was a span of 14 bases. CDR1 is MNHEY and CDR2 is SMNVEV in the germline V gene (reference sequence). The DNA of the CDR3 is TGTGCCAGCAGTGGGGCAGGGTCGGTTCAGCCCCAGCATTTT. Translating it yields CASSGAGSVQPQHF.

The genes are TRBV7-9 and TRBJ2-5; 8 nucleotides line up with TRBD2. The CDR3 sequence is 16 residues long. Germline assignment: CDR1 SEHNR and CDR2 FQNEAQ (reference sequence). Losses at the gene ends were 5 bases for V and 1 base for J; bases not matched to a gene: 9. The CDR3 DNA reads TGTGCCAGCAGCCCCTCCCTAGCGGGCCTCCAAGAGACCCAGTACTTC. Translating it yields CASSPSLAGLQETQYF.

The gene calls are TRBV14 and TRBJ2-2; D is possibly TRBD1 (6 bases). The germline CDR1 and CDR2 sequences are SGHDN and FVKESK. The CDR3 is 18 amino acids. The V end lost 1 base, the J end lost 6 bases, and 21 bases lay between the germline ends. CDR3: CASSQAGTSHPLSGELFF. CDR3 in DNA: TGTGCCAGCAGCCAAGCCGGGACAAGTCACCCTCTCTCCGGGGAGCTGTTTTTT.

The chain employs TRBV28 and TRBJ1-1, with 9 bases aligning to TRBD1. Germline trimming cut 6 bases from V and 5 bases from J; bases unmatched to any gene: 10. The CDR3 totals 15 residues. CDR1 is MDHEN and CDR2 is SYDVKM in the germline V gene. CDR3 in amino acids: CASRPPGQGKTEAFF. In nucleotides, the CDR3 is TGTGCCAGCAGACCTCCCGGACAGGGGAAGACTGAAGCTTTCTTT.

This clone was counted a few times. The genes are TRBV10-1 and TRBJ1-5; perhaps TRBD1 as D (6 bases). Trimming shortened V by 9 bases and J by 0 bases, and 18 bases separated the two germline ends. Germline CDR1 is WNHNN and CDR2 is SYGVQD (reference sequence). The CDR3 has 16 residues. This CDR3 is CASVGGATASNQPQHF. CDR3 DNA: TGCGCCAGTGTAGGGGGGGCTACGGCTAGCAATCAGCCCCAGCATTTT.

The V gene is TRBV19, the J gene TRBJ2-1; 8 bases align to TRBD2. The CDR3 extends over 16 amino acids. Trimming removed 4 bases from V and 7 bases from J; junction bases left unmatched: 12. Looked up from germline, CDR1 is LNHDA and CDR2 is SQIVND (reference sequence). CDR3 protein: CASSSTGTGGPNEQFF. Written as DNA, the CDR3 is TGTGCCAGTAGTAGTACGGGCACGGGAGGGCCTAATGAGCAGTTCTTC.

CDR3 nucleotides: TGTGCCAGCAGCTGGGGACAGGACACTGAAGCTTTCTTT. It is translated as CASSWGQDTEAFF. The rearrangement joins TRBV2 to TRBJ1-1, with 8 bases lining up with TRBD1. The ends lost 6 bases at V and 3 bases at J; junction bases unmatched: 3. This CDR3 contains 13 residues. The germline gives CDR1 SNHLY, CDR2 FYNNEI.

The chain links TRBV4-2 to TRBJ1-4; D is uncertain. Germline CDR1 and CDR2: LGHNA and YNFKEQ. Trimming took off 1 base at V and 3 bases at J, with 9 bases between the two ends. This CDR3 comprises 15 residues. The CDR3, as DNA: TGTGCCAGCAGCCAAGTGACGCAGGCTAATGAAAAACTGTTTTTT. The encoded protein is CASSQVTQANEKLFF.

The rearrangement uses TRBV7-8 and TRBJ1-2, with 8 bases fitting TRBD1. The CDR3 contains 13 residues. The trim removed 5 bases at V and 4 bases at J, leaving 3 bases unmatched. CDR1 is SGHVS, CDR2 FQNEAQ, per germline. CDR3 protein: CASSHGQGYGYTF. CDR3 in DNA: TGTGCCAGCAGCCACGGACAGGGCTATGGCTACACCTTC.

The CDR3 nucleotides read TGTGCCAGCAGTCCGGCCCCCGGGTCCTCGCTCTTTAATGAGCAGTTCTTC. It translates to CASSPAPGSSLFNEQFF. The V and J genes are TRBV6-2 or TRBV6-3 and TRBJ2-1; D call uncertain. The CDR3 spans 17 residues. Germline values: CDR1 MNHEY, CDR2 SVGEGT. V lost 5 bases and J 7 bases, leaving 24 bases between the germline ends.

The chain combines TRBV6-5 with TRBJ2-7, with TRBD1 matching over 9 bases. J was trimmed by 12 bases and V by 4 bases; bases with no gene match: 10. The CDR3 loop spans 13 amino acids. Germline lookup yields CDR1 MNHEY and CDR2 SVGAGI. The DNA for the CDR3 is TGTGCCAGCAGTTCTCCGGGACAGGGTTGGCCGTACTTC. Protein: CASSSPGQGWPYF.

This chain links TRBV5-5 with TRBJ2-7; the D is unclear. V was trimmed by 0 bases and J by 3 bases, leaving 4 bases between them. The CDR3 consists of 12 residues. CDR1 is SGHKS, CDR2 YYEKEE, per germline (reference sequence). CDR3 nucleotide sequence: TGTGCCAGCAGCTTGGACGGCTACGAGCAGTACTTC. It codes for CASSLDGYEQYF.

This clone came up once. The rearrangement links TRBV5-4 to TRBJ2-7; no definite D call. Trimming took 3 bases from V and 0 from J, leaving 10 bases between them. The germline gives CDR1 SGHNT, CDR2 YYREEE (reference sequence). The CDR3 consists of 14 residues. CDR3 amino acids: CASSSQDSSYEQYF. CDR3 DNA sequence: TGTGCCAGCAGCTCCCAGGATTCCTCCTACGAGCAGTACTTC.

The genes are TRBV19 and TRBJ2-3; 8 bases line up with TRBD2. Germline CDR1 and CDR2: LNHDA and SQIVND (reference sequence). J gave up 3 bases and V 5 bases, and 10 bases lay outside the gene matches. The CDR3 spans 16 residues. The CDR3 coding sequence is TGTGCCAGTAGTTATCTGGCGGGAGGAAGGACAGATACGCAGTATTTT. Protein product: CASSYLAGGRTDTQYF.

This clone was recorded only once. The CDR3 nucleotides read TGTGCCAGCAGCTTGGCCGCGGAGTCCGGAACTAATGAAAAACTGTTTTTT. It encodes CASSLAAESGTNEKLFF. The chain joins TRBV5-6 to TRBJ1-4; D call uncertain. Germline assignment: CDR1 SGHDT and CDR2 YYEEEE. The V gene lost 0 bases and the J gene lost 1 base, with 13 bases spanning the gap. The CDR3 runs 17 residues. Full variable domain (missing parts from reference TRBV5-6 and TRBJ1-4): DAGVTQSPTHLIKTRGQQVTLRCSPKSGHDTVSWYQQALGQGPQFIFQYYEEEERQRGNFPDRFSGHQFPNYSSELNVNALLLGDSALYLCASSLAAESGTNEKLFFGSGTQLSVL.

The CDR3 here is CASSTGQGGASYNSPLHF. Written as DNA, the CDR3 is TGTGCCAGTAGTACCGGACAGGGGGGAGCGTCCTATAATTCACCCCTCCACTTT. V gene TRBV19 combines with J gene TRBJ1-6; 10 bases match TRBD1. Looked up from germline, CDR1 is LNHDA and CDR2 is SQIVND (reference sequence). The J segment lost 1 base and the V segment lost 4 bases, leaving 7 bases of the junction unmatched. The CDR3 consists of 18 residues.

The rearrangement uses TRBV11-3 and TRBJ1-5; D may be TRBD1 (5 bases). V lost 2 bases, J lost 3 bases, and 11 bases lay in between. Germline V lookup: CDR1 SGHNT, CDR2 YENEEA. The CDR3 totals 15 residues. The CDR3 protein is CASSLSGRDNQPQHF. CDR3 bases: TGTGCCAGCAGCTTATCCGGCAGGGACAATCAGCCCCAGCATTTT.

This clone was detected only once. The CDR3 DNA sequence: TGTGCCAGCAGCATTAGCGGGGGGGCCAAAGACGAGCAGTACTTC. It is translated as CASSISGGAKDEQYF. V and J are TRBV25-1 and TRBJ2-7; 11 bases align to TRBD2. This CDR3 contains 15 residues. Germline CDR1 reads MGHDK; CDR2 reads SYGVNS. V shed 6 bases, J shed 5 bases, and the junction held 9 bases outside the gene matches.

This clone has a handful of counts. The V call is TRBV5-1, the J call TRBJ1-1, with 8 positions matching TRBD1. CDR3 length: 15 residues. V was pared by 1 base and J by 4 bases, with 6 bases of the junction left unmatched. Germline-derived CDR1 and CDR2 are SGHRS and YFSETQ. CDR3 sequence reads: CASSLIGQGFTEAFF. For the CDR3, the DNA is TGCGCCAGCAGCTTGATAGGACAGGGTTTCACTGAAGCTTTCTTT. Supplemented by reference TRBV5-1 and TRBJ1-1, the full variable domain reads KAGVTQTPRYLIKTRGQQVTLSCSPISGHRSVSWYQQTPGQGLQFLFEYFSETQRNKGNFPGRFSGRQFSNSRSEMNVSTLELGDSALYLCASSLIGQGFTEAFFGQGTRLTVV.

This clone turned up a few times. The rearrangement joins TRBV19 to TRBJ2-5; 9 bases agree with TRBD2. The V and J ends lost 3 bases and 4 bases, in that order; junction bases with no gene match: 3. The CDR3 sequence is 14 residues long. Germline V gives CDR1 LNHDA, CDR2 SQIVND (reference sequence). CDR3 bases: TGTGCCAGTAGTATCCGACTAGCGGCAGAGACCCAGTACTTC. Translating it yields CASSIRLAAETQYF.

The table lists this clone with a few counts. This chain uses TRBV7-8 with TRBJ2-1, with 10 positions matching TRBD2. Germline V gene data show CDR1 as SGHVS and CDR2 as FQNEAQ. The CDR3 spans 17 residues. The ends lost 1 base at V and 6 bases at J; junction bases unmatched: 9. The chain's CDR3 is CASSLGPFLAGVNEQFF. The CDR3 DNA is TGTGCCAGCAGCTTAGGCCCTTTTCTAGCGGGAGTCAATGAGCAGTTCTTC.

The chain couples TRBV12-3 or TRBV12-4 to TRBJ2-7, with D tentatively TRBD1 (6 bases). This CDR3 spans 12 amino acids. The V gene lost 1 base and the J gene lost 13 bases, with 14 bases spanning the gap. The CDR3 loop reads CASSLGGQTSYF. For the CDR3, the DNA is TGTGCCAGCAGTTTAGGGGGGCAGACATCTTACTTC.

The V and J genes are TRBV5-4 and TRBJ2-1; tentative D call: TRBD2 (6 bases). CDR1 and CDR2 from the germline V gene are SGHNT and YYREEE (reference sequence). The CDR3 loop spans 20 amino acids. The V and J ends lost 3 bases and 0 bases respectively, with 25 bases between them. The CDR3 protein is CASSSGTPRIDRSSYNEQFF. The CDR3 nucleotides read TGTGCCAGCAGCTCCGGGACTCCAAGGATCGATAGGAGCTCCTACAATGAGCAGTTCTTC.

This clone has more than one count but fewer than ten. The J gene is TRBJ2-7, the V gene TRBV30; D possibly corresponds to TRBD1 (6 bases). V was trimmed by 3 bases and J by 0 bases, leaving 12 bases between them. Germline lookup yields CDR1 GTSNPN and CDR2 SVGIG (reference sequence). The CDR3 length is 14 residues. The CDR3 sequence is CAWRPGHLSYEQYF. DNA of the CDR3: TGTGCCTGGAGACCGGGACACCTCTCCTACGAGCAGTACTTC.

The chain links TRBV30 to TRBJ1-1; D uncertain. The CDR3 loop spans 11 amino acids. CDR1 is GTSNPN, CDR2 SVGIG, per germline (reference sequence). V gave up 5 bases and J gave up 9 bases, with 13 bases separating them. The CDR3 reads CAWLRGAKAFF. The CDR3 nucleotides read TGTGCCTGGCTTCGGGGAGCTAAAGCTTTCTTT.

The chain carries TRBV7-3 and TRBJ2-1, with 11 bases aligning to TRBD2. Trimming cost V 5 bases and J 0 bases; bases outside gene matches: 6. This CDR3 comprises 17 residues. From germline, CDR1 is SGHTA and CDR2 FQGTGA. The CDR3 region is CASSPRTSGSSYNEQFF. The CDR3, as DNA: TGTGCCAGCAGCCCTCGCACTAGCGGGAGCTCCTACAATGAGCAGTTCTTC.

This clone was observed once. The J gene is TRBJ1-4, the V gene TRBV2; possibly TRBD1 for D (6 bases). Trimming stripped 6 bases from V and 7 bases from J, with 18 bases between. Germline V lookup: CDR1 SNHLY, CDR2 FYNNEI. This CDR3 is 15 amino acids long. CDR3 sequence: CASRTTGLKGEKLFF. CDR3 DNA sequence: TGTGCCAGCAGGACTACAGGGTTAAAAGGTGAAAAACTGTTTTTT. The complete variable domain, with remaining parts taken from reference TRBV2 and TRBJ1-4, reads EPEVTQTPSHQVTQMGQEVILRCVPISNHLYFYWYRQILGQKVEFLVSFYNNEISEKSEIFDDQFSVERPDGSNFTLKIRSTKLEDSAMYFCASRTTGLKGEKLFFGSGTQLSVL.

V gene TRBV7-2 combines with J gene TRBJ1-2; 8 bases align to TRBD1. V gave up 5 bases and J gave up 5 bases; unmatched junction bases: 7. In germline, CDR1 is SGHTA, CDR2 FQGNSA. CDR3 length: 14 amino acids. DNA of the CDR3: TGTGCCAGCAGCGAAGACAGGGGACCATATGGCTACACCTTC. It encodes CASSEDRGPYGYTF.

The V call is TRBV7-3, the J call TRBJ2-1; perhaps TRBD1 as D (6 bases). The germline CDR1 and CDR2 sequences are SGHTA and FQGTGA. This CDR3 has 15 residues. V shed 1 base and J shed 4 bases, with 11 bases lying between them. The CDR3 DNA is TGTGCCAGCAGCTTAATGACAGGCTTATACAATGAGCAGTTCTTC. Protein sequence: CASSLMTGLYNEQFF. The whole variable domain, remainder taken from reference TRBV7-3 and TRBJ2-1, is GAGVSQTPSNKVTEKGKYVELRCDPISGHTALYWYRQSLGQGPEFLIYFQGTGAADDSGLPNDRFFAVRPEGSVSTLKIQRTERGDSAVYLCASSLMTGLYNEQFFGPGTRLTVL.